These 20 T cell receptor beta chains were all obtained from the same sample, sequenced in a study of blood T cells in healthy people across ages. With a J-beta primer mix and a sample-barcoded 5' primer, a second PCR ran about 7 to 11 cycles. TCRdb re-analysed the 5' RACE reads in MiXCR, keeping a single row per CDR3 protein. The sample includes 870,000 or so distinct CDR3 sequences, 29% seen only once; the top ten take 17%. Sequenced material: blood. The receptors here all came from a woman older than 75 in good health.

The chain joins TRBV5-1 to TRBJ2-5, with TRBD1 matching 7 bases. The CDR3 runs to 15 residues. CDR1 is SGHRS, CDR2 YFSETQ, per germline. With 4 bases clipped from V and 1 base from J, the junction kept 7 bases outside the gene matches. The CDR3 DNA is TGCGCCAGCAGCCCTGACCACAGGGGCCAAGAGACCCAGTACTTC. It yields the protein CASSPDHRGQETQYF.

The J gene is TRBJ2-1, the V gene TRBV7-2, with TRBD2 matching over 10 bases. This CDR3 spans 17 amino acids. Looked up from germline, CDR1 is SGHTA and CDR2 is FQGNSA. V lost 3 bases, J lost 3 bases, and 8 bases stayed unmatched. CDR3 coding DNA: TGTGCCAGCAGCTTGACGAGCGGGGGGGCGTTCTACAATGAGCAGTTCTTC. This sequence encodes CASSLTSGGAFYNEQFF.

This clonotype was seen more than once but under ten times. The rearrangement links TRBV29-1 to TRBJ1-1; 8 bases match TRBD1. V was clipped by 4 bases and J by 2 bases; unmatched bases: 6. This CDR3 has 14 amino acids. Germline loops: CDR1 SQVTM, CDR2 ANQGSEA. The CDR3 nucleotides read TGCAGCGTTGGAGACAGGGGACCCAACACTGAAGCTTTCTTT. Its translation: CSVGDRGPNTEAFF.

This clonotype was found many times. This rearrangement joins TRBV7-9 to TRBJ2-5; perhaps TRBD1 as D (6 bases). The CDR3 has 14 amino acids. Germline V lookup: CDR1 SEHNR, CDR2 FQNEAQ (reference sequence). Trimming left V 4 bases short and J 4 bases short, with 13 bases between. This CDR3 reads CASSSPGVGETQYF. CDR3 in DNA: TGTGCCAGCAGCTCCCCAGGGGTAGGAGAGACCCAGTACTTC.

The rearrangement links TRBV5-1 to TRBJ1-1; tentative D call: TRBD1 (5 bases). This CDR3 has 15 residues. V was trimmed by 0 bases and J by 0 bases, leaving 9 bases between them. In germline, CDR1 is SGHRS, CDR2 YFSETQ. The CDR3: CASSLDYRMNTEAFF. In nucleotides, the CDR3 is TGCGCCAGCAGCTTGGATTACAGGATGAACACTGAAGCTTTCTTT. Drawing the rest from reference TRBV5-1 and TRBJ1-1, the complete variable domain is KAGVTQTPRYLIKTRGQQVTLSCSPISGHRSVSWYQQTPGQGLQFLFEYFSETQRNKGNFPGRFSGRQFSNSRSEMNVSTLELGDSALYLCASSLDYRMNTEAFFGQGTRLTVV.

This clonotype was observed many times. The chain combines TRBV5-1 with TRBJ2-7; 10 positions agree with TRBD1. With 3 bases clipped from V and 5 bases from J, the junction kept 8 bases outside the gene matches. CDR1 is SGHRS and CDR2 is YFSETQ in the germline V gene. CDR3 size: 15 residues. Here the CDR3 DNA reads TGCGCCAGCAGCTCCACCCCGACAGGGGGCGACGAGCAGTACTTC. Protein sequence: CASSSTPTGGDEQYF.

This clonotype was counted ten times or more. The CDR3 DNA reads TGTGCCAGCAGTGCGGACAGGGGCAATGGCTACACCTTC. This translates into CASSADRGNGYTF. The chain links TRBV2 to TRBJ1-2, with 9 bases fitting TRBD1. The V gene end was trimmed by 4 bases and the J gene end by 6 bases; junction bases not matched to a gene: 3. The CDR3 contains 13 residues. Germline V gene lookup returns CDR1 SNHLY and CDR2 FYNNEI.

This clonotype showed up just a few times. This may stem from a read error, because a much larger clone lies one nucleotide away. The rearrangement joins TRBV11-3 to TRBJ2-5, with TRBD1 matching 7 bases. This CDR3 is built from 14 residues. Unmatched junction bases numbered 9, after V lost 0 bases and J lost 11 bases. CDR1 and CDR2 from the germline V gene are SGHNT and YENEEA. CDR3 sequence (DNA): TGTGCCAGCAGCTTAGATGAGGGGGCGGATGAGCAGTACTTC. It encodes CASSLDEGADEQYF.

The chain recombines TRBV20-1 with TRBJ2-1, with TRBD2 matching 9 bases. CDR3 length: 15 amino acids. V shed 3 bases, J shed 4 bases, and the junction held 7 bases outside the gene matches. CDR1 and CDR2 from the germline V gene are DFQATT and SNEGSKA (reference sequence). The CDR3 protein is CSASRRGLAYNEQFF. The CDR3 DNA sequence: TGCAGTGCTAGTAGACGGGGACTAGCATACAATGAGCAGTTCTTC.

This clonotype appeared many times. This rearrangement joins TRBV5-8 to TRBJ1-2; D is unresolved. The CDR3 covers 15 residues. Germline lookup yields CDR1 SGHTS and CDR2 YDEGEE. V gave up 4 bases and J gave up 4 bases, with 17 bases separating them. CDR3 coding DNA: TGTGCCAGCAGCCCTCGGGCGGCCCACATCTATGGCTACACCTTC. Its protein is CASSPRAAHIYGYTF.

On this clonotype itself: With a much larger clone just one base away, this may be a read error. The chain joins TRBV6-2 or TRBV6-3 to TRBJ2-7, with D possibly TRBD2 on 5 matching bases. The CDR3 is 13 amino acids. Germline loops: CDR1 MNHEY, CDR2 SVGEGT. For the CDR3, the DNA is TGTGCCAGCGGTTACGACTACAACTACGAGCAGTACTTC. This encodes CASGYDYNYEQYF.

This clonotype was found many times. V and J are TRBV5-5 and TRBJ2-3; 9 bases agree with TRBD2. The trim removed 3 bases at V and 1 base at J, leaving 18 bases unmatched. Germline CDR1 SGHKS, CDR2 YYEKEE (reference sequence). The CDR3 extends over 20 amino acids. CDR3 loop: CASSSASGAGSFRRTDTQYF. CDR3 DNA sequence: TGTGCCAGCAGCTCCGCTAGCGGGGCGGGGAGCTTTAGACGCACAGATACGCAGTATTTT.

This clonotype turned up a few times. The chain combines TRBV4-2 with TRBJ1-1; tentatively, D is TRBD1 (6 bases). Germline CDR1 LGHNA, CDR2 YNFKEQ. The V end lost 0 bases, the J end lost 8 bases, and 19 bases lay between the germline ends. There are 16 residues in the CDR3. This CDR3 is CASSQDEGGSYLEAFF. CDR3 sequence (DNA): TGTGCCAGCAGCCAAGATGAAGGGGGTTCGTACTTAGAAGCTTTCTTT.

In regard to this clonotype: Possible read error: a much larger clone is one base away. The chain links TRBV7-2 to TRBJ2-1, with D unclear. Germline CDR1 and CDR2: SGHTA and FQGNSA. The CDR3 is 16 amino acids. V lost 3 bases to trimming and J lost 2 bases, with 14 bases between them. CDR3 region: CASSFGRALTYNEQFF. CDR3 in DNA: TGTGCCAGCAGCTTTGGACGAGCATTGACCTACAATGAGCAGTTCTTC.

This clonotype has a count of ten or more. The chain joins TRBV7-8 to TRBJ1-2; 9 bases fit TRBD1. CDR3 length: 13 residues. Unmatched junction bases numbered 7, after V lost 5 bases and J lost 9 bases. CDR1 and CDR2 from the germline V gene are SGHVS and FQNEAQ. The CDR3 loop reads CASSKRTGVSYTF. CDR3 DNA sequence: TGTGCCAGCAGCAAGAGGACAGGGGTTAGCTACACCTTC.

This chain connects TRBV13 to TRBJ2-5, with 9 nucleotides matching TRBD2. The DNA matches TRBJ2-7 better at its end, which makes the J call doubtful. This CDR3 region has 16 residues. The germline V gene encodes CDR1 PRHDT and CDR2 FYEKMQ (reference sequence). The CDR3 DNA reads as TGTGCCAGCAGCTTAGGAATTAGCGGGGGAATGGACGAGCAGTACTTC. It specifies CASSLGISGGMDEQYF.

Comment on this clonotype: A read error may be the cause here, since a much bigger clone is one base away. The chain is built from TRBV6-5 and TRBJ1-4; no reliable D call. Germline values: CDR1 MNHEY, CDR2 SVGAGI. Trimming stripped 6 bases from V and 5 bases from J, with 10 bases between. CDR3 length: 13 amino acids. The CDR3 DNA sequence: TGTGCCAGCAGCCTCGTTGTCAATGAAAAACTGTTTTTT. Amino acids: CASSLVVNEKLFF.

To note about this clonotype: A read error may account for a junction end that differs from germline. V and J are TRBV7-9 and TRBJ1-2; D uncertain. Looked up from germline, CDR1 is SEHNR and CDR2 is FQNEAQ (reference sequence). The CDR3 extends over 12 amino acids. The CDR3 sequence: CAGSSPQSGYTF. The CDR3 nucleotides are TGTGCCGGCAGCTCGCCCCAGAGCGGCTACACCTTC.

The sample holds many counts of this clonotype. J is TRBJ2-3 and V is TRBV29-1; unclear D gene. The V gene lost 3 bases and the J gene lost 6 bases, with 10 bases spanning the gap. Per germline, CDR1 SQVTM and CDR2 ANQGSEA. The CDR3 is 12 amino acids. DNA of the CDR3: TGCAGCGTTGATAAGGTTCGCGATACGCAGTATTTT. It yields the protein CSVDKVRDTQYF.

Comments on this clonotype: A read error may explain this, as a much larger clone is one base away. The CDR3 is CASSPAPDVYNEQYF. The CDR3 nucleotides read TGTGCCAGCTCACCAGCTCCGGATGTCTACAATGAGCAGTACTTC. The gene calls are TRBV18 and TRBJ2-7, with no clear D. The CDR3 runs to 15 residues. Germline V gene sequence: CDR1 KGHSH, CDR2 LQKENI. The V gene lost 2 bases and the J gene lost 7 bases, with 18 bases spanning the gap.